These T cell receptor beta chains were read from a single sample in a study of tumor T cells in aggressive B-cell lymphoma. Profiling relied on immunoSEQ multiplex PCR, and the TCRdb table lists in-frame clones only, not all of them. This sample yields roughly 3,300 clones, of which approximately 93% are seen a single time; approximately 2.1% belongs to the top ten. Source material: tumor tissue. These receptors were collected from an adult with diffuse large B cell lymphoma. CDR3s include the opening cysteine and the closing phenylalanine or tryptophan. Each record gives: D gene, V gene, clone size, J gene, CDR3 protein, CDR3 DNA. A D gene is named only where the DNA matches it firmly. Clone size is shown for a subset of rows, as once, few, many or a class of expanded clone.

.	TRBV19	.	TRBJ2-3	CASRQRAGGPGDTQYF	TGTGCCAGTAGACAACGCGCCGGGGGACCAGGGGATACGCAGTATTTT
TRBD1	TRBV11-2	once	TRBJ2-7	CASSRGQESYEQYF	TGTGCCAGCAGCCGAGGACAGGAGTCCTACGAGCAGTACTTC
.	TRBV18	.	TRBJ2-2	CASSPAGGNTGELFF	TGTGCCAGCTCACCAGCCGGGGGGAACACCGGGGAGCTGTTTTTT
TRBD1	TRBV5-1	once	TRBJ1-2	CASSFGGGAGGYTF	TGCGCCAGCAGCTTCGGAGGGGGCGCTGGAGGCTACACCTTC
TRBD2	TRBV11-3	.	TRBJ2-2	CASSSGGGTGELFF	TGTGCCAGCAGCTCTGGGGGGGGCACCGGGGAGCTGTTTTTT
.	TRBV5-1	.	TRBJ2-1	CASSPGLQNEQFF	TGCGCCAGCAGCCCAGGACTCCAAAATGAGCAGTTCTTC
TRBD1	TRBV28	.	TRBJ2-7	CASSSPGQATYEQYF	TGTGCCAGCAGTTCCCCCGGACAGGCTACCTACGAGCAGTACTTC
TRBD1	TRBV7-9	.	TRBJ2-7	CASSPGRDRAYEQYF	TGTGCCAGCAGCCCTGGGCGGGACAGGGCCTACGAGCAGTACTTC
.	TRBV28	.	TRBJ2-7	CASSLYPVTYEQYF	TGTGCCAGCAGTTTATATCCGGTAACTTACGAGCAGTACTTC
TRBD1	TRBV4-2	.	TRBJ2-1	CASSRTAGTGRAEQFF	TGTGCCAGCAGCCGGACTGCCGGGACAGGGAGAGCTGAGCAGTTCTTC
.	TRBV19	.	TRBJ2-6	CASSPGQGSGANVLIF	TGTGCCAGTAGCCCCGGCCAGGGGTCTGGGGCCAACGTCCTGATTTTC
.	TRBV21-1	.	TRBJ1-5	CASSRTGDHQPQHF	TGTGCCAGCAGCCGGACAGGGGACCATCAGCCCCAGCATTTT
.	TRBV5-1	.	TRBJ1-5	CASSAYSNQPQHF	TGCGCCAGCAGCGCGTATAGCAATCAGCCCCAGCATTTT
TRBD1	TRBV29-1	.	TRBJ2-7	CSGWDRGPYEQYF	TGCAGCGGGTGGGACAGGGGGCCCTACGAGCAGTACTTC
TRBD1	TRBV28	.	TRBJ2-3	CASSKPGQLMLTQYF	TGTGCCAGCAGTAAACCGGGACAGCTTATGCTTACGCAGTATTTT
.	TRBV9	once	TRBJ1-6	CASSAGFNSPLHF	TGTGCCAGCAGCGCAGGATTTAATTCACCCCTCCACTTT
TRBD2	TRBV15	once	TRBJ2-1	CATSVSFGTSGRKEQFF	TGTGCCACCAGCGTCTCCTTCGGGACTAGCGGGAGGAAGGAGCAGTTCTTC
TRBD2	TRBV7-8	.	TRBJ2-1	CASSPIGLAGGVLQFF	TGTGCCAGCAGCCCGATAGGACTAGCGGGAGGTGTATTGCAGTTCTTC
TRBD2	TRBV7-6	.	TRBJ2-1	CASSFAAGLAGASEQFF	TGTGCCAGCAGCTTCGCTGCGGGACTAGCTGGAGCTTCTGAGCAGTTCTTC
TRBD2	TRBV9	.	TRBJ2-3	CASSATIAGPTDTQYF	TGTGCCAGCAGCGCAACGATAGCGGGGCCCACAGATACGCAGTATTTT
TRBD1	TRBV18	.	TRBJ1-2	CASSDVGTGNGYTF	TGTGCCAGCTCGGACGTCGGGACAGGGAATGGCTACACCTTC
TRBD2	TRBV11-2	.	TRBJ2-5	CASSFSGRETQYF	TGTGCCAGCAGCTTTAGCGGGAGGGAGACCCAGTACTTC
.	TRBV30	.	TRBJ2-7	CAWSVAGAYEQYF	TGTGCCTGGAGTGTCGCAGGGGCCTACGAGCAGTACTTC
TRBD2	TRBV28	.	TRBJ2-1	CASSVMERGPAQFF	TGTGCCAGCAGTGTGATGGAGCGGGGTCCGGCGCAGTTCTTC
.	TRBV14	.	TRBJ2-5	CASSLTSVETQYF	TGTGCCAGCAGCCTTACTAGTGTCGAGACCCAGTACTTC
TRBD1	TRBV7-9	.	TRBJ1-1	CASPRTGGLPEAFF	TGTGCCAGCCCTCGGACAGGGGGATTACCTGAAGCTTTCTTT
.	TRBV10-1	.	TRBJ1-4	CASSDPGQRLSTNEKLFF	TGCGCCAGCAGTGACCCCGGACAGCGCTTATCAACTAATGAAAAACTGTTTTTT
.	TRBV30	.	TRBJ2-1	CAWSSAGFYNEQFF	TGTGCCTGGAGCTCAGCGGGTTTCTACAATGAGCAGTTCTTC
TRBD1	TRBV9	.	TRBJ2-7	CASSVAGQGKKQYF	TGTGCCAGCAGCGTAGCCGGACAGGGAAAAAAGCAGTACTTC
.	TRBV28	once	TRBJ1-1	CASSLGGIGAFF	TGTGCCAGCAGTTTGGGGGGGATTGGAGCTTTCTTT
.	TRBV29-1	.	TRBJ2-1	CSVEDRGVGNEQFF	TGCAGCGTTGAAGACAGGGGGGTCGGGAATGAGCAGTTCTTC
TRBD2	TRBV9	.	TRBJ2-3	CASSRGTSGGDTQYF	TGTGCCAGCAGTCGCGGGACTAGCGGAGGAGATACGCAGTATTTT
TRBD2	TRBV4-2	.	TRBJ2-1	CASSQETGTILNEQFF	TGTGCCAGCAGCCAAGAAACCGGGACTATCCTTAATGAGCAGTTCTTC
TRBD1	TRBV30	.	TRBJ2-5	CAWRTTGGKETQYF	TGTGCCTGGAGAACCACAGGGGGGAAAGAGACCCAGTACTTC
TRBD1	TRBV2	.	TRBJ2-5	CASSADRRETQYF	TGTGCCAGCAGCGCGGACAGGCGGGAGACCCAGTACTTC
TRBD2	TRBV5-1	.	TRBJ2-5	CASSTVSGRTETQYF	TGCGCCAGCAGCACAGTTAGCGGGAGAACTGAGACCCAGTACTTC
TRBD2	TRBV28	.	TRBJ2-7	CASSSPSSGAYEQYF	TGTGCCAGCAGTTCCCCATCTAGCGGGGCCTACGAGCAGTACTTC
TRBD1	TRBV19	.	TRBJ1-5	CASSTGDRGSNQPQHF	TGTGCCAGTAGTACAGGGGACAGGGGAAGCAATCAGCCCCAGCATTTT
.	TRBV4-2	.	TRBJ1-3	CASSQDRDRSGSGNTIYF	TGTGCCAGCAGCCAAGATAGAGACAGAAGTGGCTCTGGAAACACCATATATTTT
.	TRBV13	.	TRBJ1-2	CASSLDTDLPLGYTF	TGTGCCAGCAGCTTGGACACCGACCTACCTTTGGGCTACACCTTC
TRBD2	TRBV7-2	.	TRBJ2-1	CASSPELAGGYNEQFF	TGTGCCAGCAGCCCCGAGCTAGCGGGAGGCTACAATGAGCAGTTCTTC
.	TRBV6-1	.	TRBJ1-4	CASSEPGANEKLFF	TGTGCCAGCAGTGAACCGGGAGCTAATGAAAAACTGTTTTTT
.	TRBV30	.	TRBJ1-3	CAWSRTGSSGNTIYF	TGTGCCTGGAGCCGAACAGGGAGCTCTGGAAACACCATATATTTT
.	TRBV29-1	.	TRBJ1-2	CSEYKHNYGYTF	TGCAGCGAATACAAACATAACTATGGCTACACCTTC
.	TRBV30	once	TRBJ1-2	CAWSVILRGYTF	TGTGCCTGGAGTGTAATCTTGCGGGGCTACACCTTC